A selection of T cell receptor beta chains follows, all from one sample in a study of metastatic and nonmetastatic thyroid tumors. TCRdb re-analyzed the PCR reads using MiXCR. The sample consists of more than 35,000 clones, approximately 13% of them appearing once. Sequenced sample: blood. All receptors derive from a female donor with papillary thyroid cancer or a benign thyroid nodule (not recorded which). Some clones in this sample may be carry-over from other donors' samples. Both conserved end residues are part of each CDR3. The D gene is left open where the match is weak. Clone size appears in some rows only: once, few, many, or a class for an expanded clone.

V gene: TRBV10-1
CDR3 length: 16
D gene: TRBD2
clone size: many
J gene: TRBJ2-3
CDR3 protein: CASSGCLAGVLDTQYF
CDR3 DNA: TGCGCCAGCAGTGGATGTCTAGCGGGAGTTTTAGATACGCAGTATTTT

V gene: TRBV12-3/TRBV12-4
CDR3 length: 14
D gene: -
clone size: many
J gene: TRBJ1-4
CDR3 protein: CASGGNTQGGKLFF
CDR3 DNA: TGTGCCAGTGGGGGTAACACGCAGGGTGGAAAACTGTTTTTT

V gene: TRBV18
CDR3 length: 13
D gene: TRBD1
clone size: many
J gene: TRBJ1-5
CDR3 protein: CASSPGQGQPQHF
CDR3 DNA: TGTGCCAGCTCTCCGGGACAGGGACAGCCCCAGCATTTT

V gene: TRBV29-1
CDR3 length: 13
D gene: -
clone size: many
J gene: TRBJ1-2
CDR3 protein: CSVLNTGLGGYTF
CDR3 DNA: TGCAGCGTTCTAAATACAGGGTTGGGTGGCTACACCTTC

V gene: TRBV20-1
CDR3 length: 16
D gene: TRBD1
clone size: -
J gene: TRBJ2-7
CDR3 protein: CSARDPGQGFPYEQYF
CDR3 DNA: TGCAGTGCTAGAGACCCCGGACAGGGGTTTCCATACGAGCAGTACTTC

V gene: TRBV13
CDR3 length: 19
D gene: TRBD2
clone size: many
J gene: TRBJ2-1
CDR3 protein: CASSLGVGRISRSYNEQFF
CDR3 DNA: TGTGCCAGCAGCTTAGGAGTCGGGAGGATATCGCGCTCCTACAATGAGCAGTTCTTC

V gene: TRBV28
CDR3 length: 14
D gene: -
clone size: medium-sized
J gene: TRBJ1-2
CDR3 protein: CASSSPTGPMGYTF
CDR3 DNA: TGTGCCAGCAGTTCCCCCACAGGCCCCATGGGCTACACCTTC

V gene: TRBV6-5
CDR3 length: 16
D gene: -
clone size: -
J gene: TRBJ1-1
CDR3 protein: CASSYSPPCLGTEAFF
CDR3 DNA: TGTGCCAGCAGTTACTCGCCCCCGTGCTTAGGGACCGAAGCTTTCTTT

V gene: TRBV6-2/TRBV6-3
CDR3 length: 15
D gene: -
clone size: -
J gene: TRBJ2-1
CDR3 protein: CAGSLVTSGRSEQFF
CDR3 DNA: TGTGCCGGCAGCCTCGTTACTAGTGGGAGGAGTGAGCAGTTCTTC

V gene: TRBV3-1
CDR3 length: 13
D gene: -
clone size: many
J gene: TRBJ2-7
CDR3 protein: CASSQRLRGEQYF
CDR3 DNA: TGTGCCAGCAGCCAACGGCTTCGCGGCGAGCAGTACTTC

V gene: TRBV30
CDR3 length: 15
D gene: -
clone size: few
J gene: TRBJ1-2
CDR3 protein: CAWSVGAGAVYGYTF
CDR3 DNA: TGTGCCTGGAGTGTAGGAGCAGGGGCAGTGTATGGCTACACCTTC

V gene: TRBV13
CDR3 length: 13
D gene: -
clone size: many
J gene: TRBJ1-1
CDR3 protein: CASSLRGIAEAFF
CDR3 DNA: TGTGCCAGCAGCTTACGGGGTATCGCTGAAGCTTTCTTT

V gene: TRBV6-1
CDR3 length: 13
D gene: TRBD2
clone size: many
J gene: TRBJ2-3
CDR3 protein: CATRTSGTDTQYF
CDR3 DNA: TGTGCCACCCGGACTAGCGGCACAGATACGCAGTATTTT

V gene: TRBV12-3/TRBV12-4
CDR3 length: 12
D gene: -
clone size: few
J gene: TRBJ2-2
CDR3 protein: CVSSKITGELFF
CDR3 DNA: TGTGTCAGCAGCAAGATAACCGGGGAGCTTTTTTTT

V gene: TRBV5-1
CDR3 length: 15
D gene: TRBD2
clone size: many
J gene: TRBJ2-1
CDR3 protein: CASSPSGSSYNEQFF
CDR3 DNA: TGCGCCAGCAGCCCTAGCGGGAGCTCCTACAATGAGCAGTTCTTC

V gene: TRBV20-1
CDR3 length: 15
D gene: -
clone size: -
J gene: TRBJ1-5
CDR3 protein: CSAIGPGECNQPQHF
CDR3 DNA: TGCAGTGCTATAGGTCCGGGGGAGTGCAATCAGCCCCAGCATTTT

V gene: TRBV4-1
CDR3 length: 15
D gene: -
clone size: many
J gene: TRBJ2-4
CDR3 protein: CASSQEEQGQNIQYF
CDR3 DNA: TGCGCCAGCAGCCAAGAAGAACAGGGTCAAAACATTCAGTACTTC

V gene: TRBV27
CDR3 length: 17
D gene: -
clone size: many
J gene: TRBJ1-2
CDR3 protein: CASSLFEPDSGNYGYTF
CDR3 DNA: TGTGCCAGCAGTTTATTCGAGCCGGACTCGGGGAACTATGGCTACACCTTC

V gene: TRBV5-6
CDR3 length: 16
D gene: -
clone size: -
J gene: TRBJ2-2
CDR3 protein: CASSFGSGRFHRGAVF
CDR3 DNA: TGTGCCAGCAGCTTTGGCTCAGGGCGTTTCCACCGGGGAGCTGTTTTT

V gene: TRBV12-3/TRBV12-4
CDR3 length: 14
D gene: -
clone size: many
J gene: TRBJ2-7
CDR3 protein: CASSLIGRAHEQYF
CDR3 DNA: TGTGCCAGCAGTTTAATTGGCAGGGCCCACGAGCAGTACTTC

V gene: TRBV19
CDR3 length: 14
D gene: TRBD2
clone size: many
J gene: TRBJ2-7
CDR3 protein: CASSMAGGRYEQYF
CDR3 DNA: TGTGCCAGTAGTATGGCGGGAGGTCGTTACGAGCAGTACTTC

V gene: TRBV11-3
CDR3 length: 14
D gene: -
clone size: many
J gene: TRBJ2-5
CDR3 protein: CASSSTAFQETQYF
CDR3 DNA: TGTGCCAGCAGTTCGACAGCTTTCCAAGAGACCCAGTACTTC

V gene: TRBV6-1
CDR3 length: 16
D gene: TRBD1
clone size: many
J gene: TRBJ2-3
CDR3 protein: CASSESWTGGPDTQYF
CDR3 DNA: TGTGCCAGCAGTGAGTCTTGGACAGGGGGCCCAGATACGCAGTATTTT

V gene: TRBV4-1
CDR3 length: 16
D gene: TRBD2
clone size: many
J gene: TRBJ2-5
CDR3 protein: CASSQGTSGRRETQYF
CDR3 DNA: TGCGCCAGCAGCCAAGGGACTAGCGGGAGAAGGGAGACCCAGTACTTC

V gene: TRBV19
CDR3 length: 16
D gene: -
clone size: -
J gene: TRBJ2-1
CDR3 protein: CASSIVPDYSYNEQFF
CDR3 DNA: TGTGCCAGTAGTATTGTTCCGGATTACTCCTACAATGAGCAGTTCTTC

V gene: TRBV20-1
CDR3 length: 14
D gene: -
clone size: many
J gene: TRBJ1-1
CDR3 protein: CSARDLGIDPEAFF
CDR3 DNA: TGCAGTGCTAGAGATCTTGGGATAGACCCTGAAGCTTTCTTT

V gene: TRBV7-8
CDR3 length: 17
D gene: -
clone size: many
J gene: TRBJ2-2
CDR3 protein: CASSLVGFRGYTGELFF
CDR3 DNA: TGTGCCAGCAGCCTCGTCGGCTTCCGAGGGTACACCGGGGAGCTGTTTTTT

V gene: TRBV6-1
CDR3 length: 13
D gene: TRBD2
clone size: many
J gene: TRBJ2-7
CDR3 protein: CASSRTSSYEQYF
CDR3 DNA: TGTGCCAGCAGTAGGACTAGCTCCTACGAGCAGTACTTC

V gene: TRBV20-1
CDR3 length: 17
D gene: TRBD1
clone size: few
J gene: TRBJ2-5
CDR3 protein: CSARDPGTAESQETQYF
CDR3 DNA: TGCAGTGCTAGAGATCCAGGGACAGCAGAAAGTCAAGAGACCCAGTACTTC

V gene: TRBV20-1
CDR3 length: 13
D gene: -
clone size: -
J gene: TRBJ2-2
CDR3 protein: CSADKGNTGELFF
CDR3 DNA: TGCAGTGCTGATAAGGGGAATACCGGGGAGCTGTTTTTT

V gene: TRBV19
CDR3 length: 14
D gene: TRBD2
clone size: -
J gene: TRBJ2-3
CDR3 protein: CASTGGSGSNTQYF
CDR3 DNA: TGTGCCAGTACCGGGGGTAGCGGGAGCAATACGCAGTATTTT

V gene: TRBV6-1
CDR3 length: 18
D gene: TRBD2
clone size: few
J gene: TRBJ2-1
CDR3 protein: CASSEFGVAGTPRDEQFF
CDR3 DNA: TGTGCCAGCAGTGAATTCGGGGTAGCGGGGACACCTAGGGATGAGCAGTTCTTC

V gene: TRBV11-2
CDR3 length: 13
D gene: -
clone size: many
J gene: TRBJ2-7
CDR3 protein: CASSQFGPYEQYF
CDR3 DNA: TGTGCCAGCAGCCAGTTCGGGCCTTACGAGCAGTACTTC

V gene: TRBV7-2
CDR3 length: 14
D gene: -
clone size: -
J gene: TRBJ2-5
CDR3 protein: CASSLVGSQETQYF
CDR3 DNA: TGTGCCAGCAGCTTAGTTGGCAGCCAAGAGACCCAGTACTTC

V gene: TRBV20-1
CDR3 length: 12
D gene: -
clone size: many
J gene: TRBJ2-7
CDR3 protein: CSLGGGSYEQYF
CDR3 DNA: TGCAGCCTCGGGGGTGGATCCTACGAGCAGTACTTC

V gene: TRBV5-8
CDR3 length: 12
D gene: -
clone size: many
J gene: TRBJ1-1
CDR3 protein: CASSFTITEAFF
CDR3 DNA: TGTGCCAGCAGCTTTACAATCACTGAAGCTTTCTTT

V gene: TRBV14
CDR3 length: 18
D gene: TRBD2
clone size: -
J gene: TRBJ2-5
CDR3 protein: CASSQGLYSGRAGETQYF
CDR3 DNA: TGTGCCAGCAGCCAAGGACTATATAGCGGGAGGGCCGGGGAGACCCAGTACTTC

V gene: TRBV19
CDR3 length: 14
D gene: -
clone size: many
J gene: TRBJ1-5
CDR3 protein: CASSIRPSVQPQHF
CDR3 DNA: TGTGCCAGTAGTATTCGCCCTTCCGTGCAGCCCCAGCATTTT

V gene: TRBV5-1
CDR3 length: 15
D gene: -
clone size: many
J gene: TRBJ2-2
CDR3 protein: CASSWREDLIGELFF
CDR3 DNA: TGCGCCAGCAGCTGGAGAGAGGACTTGATCGGGGAGCTGTTTTTT

V gene: TRBV5-1
CDR3 length: 15
D gene: TRBD2
clone size: many
J gene: TRBJ2-1
CDR3 protein: CASSSGLAVYNEQFF
CDR3 DNA: TGCGCCAGCAGCTCCGGACTAGCGGTATACAATGAGCAGTTCTTC

V gene: TRBV20-1
CDR3 length: 15
D gene: -
clone size: -
J gene: TRBJ1-1
CDR3 protein: CSARKTDTDGTEAFF
CDR3 DNA: TGCAGTGCTAGAAAAACCGACACAGACGGGACTGAAGCTTTCTTT

V gene: TRBV7-9
CDR3 length: 12
D gene: -
clone size: many
J gene: TRBJ2-7
CDR3 protein: CASSPEPYEQYF
CDR3 DNA: TGTGCCAGCAGCCCCGAGCCCTACGAGCAGTACTTC

V gene: TRBV3-1
CDR3 length: 16
D gene: TRBD2
clone size: many
J gene: TRBJ2-7
CDR3 protein: CASSQGGRGRAYEQYF
CDR3 DNA: TGTGCCAGCAGCCAAGGTGGGCGCGGGAGGGCCTACGAGCAGTACTTC

V gene: TRBV24-1
CDR3 length: 13
D gene: -
clone size: many
J gene: TRBJ2-1
CDR3 protein: CATSEVSYNEQFF
CDR3 DNA: TGTGCCACCAGTGAAGTTTCCTACAATGAGCAGTTCTTC

V gene: TRBV20-1
CDR3 length: 11
D gene: -
clone size: -
J gene: TRBJ1-2
CDR3 protein: CSANQQKGYTF
CDR3 DNA: TGCAGTGCGAATCAACAGAAAGGCTACACCTTC

V gene: TRBV7-9
CDR3 length: 12
D gene: -
clone size: many
J gene: TRBJ2-7
CDR3 protein: CASSSLGAEQYF
CDR3 DNA: TGTGCCAGCAGCTCCCTTGGGGCCGAGCAGTACTTC

V gene: TRBV30
CDR3 length: 15
D gene: TRBD1
clone size: many
J gene: TRBJ1-2
CDR3 protein: CAWSQDRAMSYGYTF
CDR3 DNA: TGTGCCTGGAGTCAAGACAGGGCAATGAGCTATGGCTACACCTTC

V gene: TRBV6-1
CDR3 length: 15
D gene: -
clone size: -
J gene: TRBJ2-1
CDR3 protein: CASISPPDRTHELFF
CDR3 DNA: TGTGCCAGCATCTCCCCGCCGGACCGCACCCATGAGCTGTTCTTC